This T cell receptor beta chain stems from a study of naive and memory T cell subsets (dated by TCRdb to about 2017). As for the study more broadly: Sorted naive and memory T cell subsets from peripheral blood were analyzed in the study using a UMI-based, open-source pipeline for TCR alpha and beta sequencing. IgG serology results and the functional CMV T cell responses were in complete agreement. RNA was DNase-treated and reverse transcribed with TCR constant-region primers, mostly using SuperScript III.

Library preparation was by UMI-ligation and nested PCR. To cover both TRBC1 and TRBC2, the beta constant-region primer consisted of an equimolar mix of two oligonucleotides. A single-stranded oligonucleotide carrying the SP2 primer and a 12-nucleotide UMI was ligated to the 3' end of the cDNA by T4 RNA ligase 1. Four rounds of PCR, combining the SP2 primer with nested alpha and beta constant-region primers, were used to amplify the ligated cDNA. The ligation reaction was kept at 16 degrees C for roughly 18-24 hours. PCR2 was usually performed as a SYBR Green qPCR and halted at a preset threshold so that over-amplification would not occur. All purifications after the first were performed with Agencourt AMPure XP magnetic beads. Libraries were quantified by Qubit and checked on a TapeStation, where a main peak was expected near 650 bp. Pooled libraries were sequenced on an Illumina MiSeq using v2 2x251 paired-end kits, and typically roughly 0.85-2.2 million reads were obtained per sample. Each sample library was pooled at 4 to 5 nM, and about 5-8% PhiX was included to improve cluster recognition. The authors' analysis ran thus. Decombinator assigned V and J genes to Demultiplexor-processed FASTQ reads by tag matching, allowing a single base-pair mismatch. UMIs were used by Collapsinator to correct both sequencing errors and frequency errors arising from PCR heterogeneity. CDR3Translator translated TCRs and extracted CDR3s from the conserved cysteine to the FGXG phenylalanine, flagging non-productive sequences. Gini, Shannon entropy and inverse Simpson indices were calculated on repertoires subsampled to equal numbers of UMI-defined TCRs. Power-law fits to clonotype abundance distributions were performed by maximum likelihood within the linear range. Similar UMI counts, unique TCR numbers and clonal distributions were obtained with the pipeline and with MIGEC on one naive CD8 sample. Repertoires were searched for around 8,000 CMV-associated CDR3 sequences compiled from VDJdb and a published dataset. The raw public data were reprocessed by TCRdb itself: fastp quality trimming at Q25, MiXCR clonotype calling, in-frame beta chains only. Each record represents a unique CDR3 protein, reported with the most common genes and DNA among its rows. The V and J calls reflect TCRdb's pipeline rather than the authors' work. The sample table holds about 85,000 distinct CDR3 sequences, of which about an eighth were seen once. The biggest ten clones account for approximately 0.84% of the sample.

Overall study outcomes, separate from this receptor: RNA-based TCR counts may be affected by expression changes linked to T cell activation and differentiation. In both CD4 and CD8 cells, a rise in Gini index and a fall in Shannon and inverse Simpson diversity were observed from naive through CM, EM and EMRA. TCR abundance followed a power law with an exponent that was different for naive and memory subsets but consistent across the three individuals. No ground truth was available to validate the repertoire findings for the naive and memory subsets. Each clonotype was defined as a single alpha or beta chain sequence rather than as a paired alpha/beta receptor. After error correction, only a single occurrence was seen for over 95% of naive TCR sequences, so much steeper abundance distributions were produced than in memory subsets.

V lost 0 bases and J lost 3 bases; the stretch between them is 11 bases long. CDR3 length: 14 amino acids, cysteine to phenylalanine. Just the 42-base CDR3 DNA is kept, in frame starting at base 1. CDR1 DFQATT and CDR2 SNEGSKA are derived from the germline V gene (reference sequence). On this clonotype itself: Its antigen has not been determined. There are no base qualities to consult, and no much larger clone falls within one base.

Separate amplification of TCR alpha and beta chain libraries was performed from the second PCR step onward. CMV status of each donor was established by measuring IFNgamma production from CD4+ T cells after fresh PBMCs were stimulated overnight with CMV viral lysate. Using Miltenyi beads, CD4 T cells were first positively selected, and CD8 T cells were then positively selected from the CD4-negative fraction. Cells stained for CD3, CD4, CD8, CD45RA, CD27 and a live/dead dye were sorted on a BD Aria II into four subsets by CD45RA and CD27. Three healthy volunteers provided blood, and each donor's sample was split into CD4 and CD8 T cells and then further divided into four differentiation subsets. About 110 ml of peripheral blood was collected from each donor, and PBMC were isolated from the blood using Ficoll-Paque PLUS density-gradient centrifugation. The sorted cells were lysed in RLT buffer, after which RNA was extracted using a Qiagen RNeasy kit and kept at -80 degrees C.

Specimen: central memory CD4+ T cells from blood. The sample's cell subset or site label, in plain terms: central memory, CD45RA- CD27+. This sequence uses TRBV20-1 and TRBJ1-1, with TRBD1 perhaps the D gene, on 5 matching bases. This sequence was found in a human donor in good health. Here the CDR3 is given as CSARDLTEYTEAFF. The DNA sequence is TGCAGTGCTAGAGACTTGACAGAGTACACTGAAGCTTTCTTT.